A selection of T cell receptor beta chains follows, all from one sample in a study of blood T cells in healthy people across ages. One entry per CDR3 protein, called by TCRdb with MiXCR from the 5' RACE reads. The table records over 750,000 distinct CDR3 sequences, roughly 25% of them present only once. Another study also made use of these data, one on T cells of mothers and their children.

Sequenced sample: blood. The receptors here all came from a boy younger than 18 in good health. Both conserved end residues are part of each CDR3. The order of the fields is CDR3 DNA, CDR3 protein, J gene, D gene, clone size, V gene. A D gene is named only where the DNA matches it firmly. Expanded clones get a size class; other rows say once, few or many, or leave the size out.

DNA: TGCAGCGTTTACGGACTGGCCTCCAAAAACATTCAGTACTTC; CDR3: CSVYGLASKNIQYF; J: TRBJ2-4; D: NA; size: few; V: TRBV29-1
DNA: TGTGCCAGCAGCCAGGTAAAGGACTCCTACGAGCAGTACTTC; CDR3: CASSQVKDSYEQYF; J: TRBJ2-7; D: NA; size: NA; V: TRBV3-1
DNA: TGCGCCAGCAGCTGGTCGACAGGGAGTAACACTGAAGCTTTCTTT; CDR3: CASSWSTGSNTEAFF; J: TRBJ1-1; D: TRBD1; size: few; V: TRBV5-1
DNA: TGTGCCAGCAGTTTGGGACTAGCCCTCAATGAGCAGTTCTTC; CDR3: CASSLGLALNEQFF; J: TRBJ2-1; D: TRBD2; size: NA; V: TRBV6-2/TRBV6-3
DNA: TGTGCCAGCAGCAAAATCCGGGAGCAGTACTTC; CDR3: CASSKIREQYF; J: TRBJ2-7; D: NA; size: few; V: TRBV7-9
DNA: TGTGCCAGCAGCTTTCAGGGGTTTGTCACTGAAGCTTTCTTT; CDR3: CASSFQGFVTEAFF; J: TRBJ1-1; D: NA; size: few; V: TRBV11-3
DNA: TGTGCCAGCAGCTTAGCGCTAGCGGGAAACTACGGGCAGTACTTC; CDR3: CASSLALAGNYGQYF; J: TRBJ2-7; D: TRBD2; size: NA; V: TRBV7-9
DNA: TGTGCCAGCAGCCCCGGTGCGGGAGAGATGGGAGATACGCAGTATTTT; CDR3: CASSPGAGEMGDTQYF; J: TRBJ2-3; D: TRBD2; size: NA; V: TRBV5-8
DNA: TGTGCCAGCAGCTTAGCACCCCGAAACTACGAGCAGTACTTC; CDR3: CASSLAPRNYEQYF; J: TRBJ2-7; D: NA; size: NA; V: TRBV7-8
DNA: TGTGCCTGCAGCTCGTGGAGGGCAGGAGCCTACAATGAGCAGTTCTTC; CDR3: CACSSWRAGAYNEQFF; J: TRBJ2-1; D: NA; size: few; V: TRBV7-9
DNA: TGCAGCGTTGAGTACAGGGGATACGATGGCTACACCTTC; CDR3: CSVEYRGYDGYTF; J: TRBJ1-2; D: TRBD1; size: NA; V: TRBV29-1
DNA: TGTGCCAGCAGTGAGCGACCCAATCAGCCCCAGCATTTT; CDR3: CASSERPNQPQHF; J: TRBJ1-5; D: NA; size: NA; V: TRBV6-1
DNA: TGTGCCAGCAGTTACTCGTATACGACCAGCCGACAAGAGACCCAGTACTTC; CDR3: CASSYSYTTSRQETQYF; J: TRBJ2-5; D: NA; size: NA; V: TRBV6-5
DNA: TGTGCCAGCAGCTTAGACGGGACTAGCGGGGTGCTGGGGGGCACAGATACGCAGTATTTT; CDR3: CASSLDGTSGVLGGTDTQYF; J: TRBJ2-3; D: TRBD2; size: few; V: TRBV11-2
DNA: TGTGCCAGCAGCCTAGTGGTAGCGGGAGAGGCCAATGAGCAGTTCTTC; CDR3: CASSLVVAGEANEQFF; J: TRBJ2-1; D: TRBD2; size: NA; V: TRBV7-9
DNA: TGTGCCACCAGCCGGACTAGCGGGAGTATGGTCCACGAGCAGTACTTC; CDR3: CATSRTSGSMVHEQYF; J: TRBJ2-7; D: TRBD2; size: NA; V: TRBV15